This T cell receptor beta chain was obtained from a study of blood T cell repertoires in COVID-19. In the study overall: Cohort 3 recovery required two negative PCRs, clearance, or symptom resolution. The United States, Italy and Spain supplied acute and convalescent COVID-19 samples.

Germline CDR1 is GTSNPN and CDR2 is SVGIG (reference sequence). V was trimmed by 1 base and J by 8 bases, leaving 17 bases between them. CDR3 length equals 15 residues. This clone was seen only once. Under the authors' procedure: Estimation of nucleated cell counts was performed using reference gene primer amplification. Data came from immunoSEQ multiplex PCR; TCRdb stores just in-frame clones and leaves some out. Clonal size and the V and J genes are those of that table, whereas D and trimming came from the DNA. Among more than 300,000 clones listed, around 87% were seen once. Clinical history as reported by participants underpinned cohort assignment.

The origin of this receptor is a middle-aged man in a cohort exposed to, infected with or recovered from COVID-19 (not recorded which). The source material was PBMCs or T cells enriched from blood (not recorded which). The chain is built from TRBV30 and TRBJ1-4, with D possibly TRBD1 on 6 matching bases. The CDR3 DNA follows: TGTGCCTGGAGTGGAAAGGGGGGGCGAGGCGAAAAACTGTTTTTT. It specifies CAWSGKGGRGEKLFF.